This T cell receptor beta chain was identified in a study of early T cells in non-severe SARS-CoV-2 infection. Study as a whole: The input, bulk RNA from unsorted whole blood, was sequenced, and chains were unpaired.

Unique molecular identifier tags were affixed to discrete cDNA molecules. TCRdb reanalysed the 5' RACE reads using MiXCR and keeps one entry per CDR3 protein. In the table there are more than 45,000 distinct CDR3 sequences, 5.6% of which are singletons. The CDR3 is 16 amino acids. V was pared by 6 bases and J by 0 bases, with 8 bases of the junction left unmatched. The germline CDR1 and CDR2 sequences are SGDLS and YYNGEE. Points on this clonotype: The target antigen is unknown.

Overall study findings and caveats: There was a bias toward anti-spike CD8 responses in VDJdb matching, which missed private and CD4 specificities.

The receptor comes from an adult who was a healthcare worker with PCR-confirmed SARS-CoV-2 infection or an uninfected control (not recorded which). The chain recombines TRBV9 with TRBJ2-1; TRBD2 matches at 8 bases. The sequencing sample was made of whole blood. The CDR3 nucleotides are TGTGCCAGCACCCTTAGCGGGGACCCCTCCTACAATGAGCAGTTCTTC. Protein product: CASTLSGDPSYNEQFF.